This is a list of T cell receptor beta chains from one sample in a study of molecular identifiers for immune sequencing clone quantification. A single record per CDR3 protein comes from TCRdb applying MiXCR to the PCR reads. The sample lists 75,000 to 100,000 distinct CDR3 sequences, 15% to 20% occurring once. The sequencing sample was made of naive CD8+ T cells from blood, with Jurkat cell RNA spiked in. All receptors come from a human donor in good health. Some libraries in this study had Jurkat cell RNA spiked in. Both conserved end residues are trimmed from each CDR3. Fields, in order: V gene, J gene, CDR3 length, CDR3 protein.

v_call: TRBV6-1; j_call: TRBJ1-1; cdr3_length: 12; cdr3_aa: ASSEAIGDSEAF
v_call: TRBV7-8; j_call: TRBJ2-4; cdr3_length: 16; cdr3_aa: ASSQGWGRGGTENIQY
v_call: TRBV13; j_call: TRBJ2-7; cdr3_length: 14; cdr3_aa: ASSSRDREELYEQY
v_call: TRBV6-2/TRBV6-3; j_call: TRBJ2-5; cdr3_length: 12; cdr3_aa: ASSYEWAREAQY
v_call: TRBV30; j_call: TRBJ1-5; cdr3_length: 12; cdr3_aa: AWSGTVSNQPQH
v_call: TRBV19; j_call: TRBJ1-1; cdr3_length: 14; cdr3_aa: ASNVLGPVSNTEAF
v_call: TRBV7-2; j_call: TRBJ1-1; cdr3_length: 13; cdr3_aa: ASSLWAQVNTEAF
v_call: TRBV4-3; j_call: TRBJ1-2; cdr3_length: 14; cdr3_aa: ASSQDVGGGNYGYT
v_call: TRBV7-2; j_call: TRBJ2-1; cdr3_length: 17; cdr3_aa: ASSQPVRLAGNTYNEQF
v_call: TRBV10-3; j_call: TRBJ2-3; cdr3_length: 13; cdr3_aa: AIRKGDFVGDTQY
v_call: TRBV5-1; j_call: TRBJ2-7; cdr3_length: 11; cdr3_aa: ASSWRLGYEQY
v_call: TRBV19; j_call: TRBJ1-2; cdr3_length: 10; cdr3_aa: ASSQHPYGYT
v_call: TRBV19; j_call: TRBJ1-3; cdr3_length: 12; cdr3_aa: ASKTQDSGNTIY
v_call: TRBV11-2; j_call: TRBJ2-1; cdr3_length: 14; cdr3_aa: ASSPHLAGAHNEQF
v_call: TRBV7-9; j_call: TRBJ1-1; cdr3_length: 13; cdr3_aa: ASSSKTGVNTEAF
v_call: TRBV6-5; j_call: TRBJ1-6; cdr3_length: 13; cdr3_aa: ASSYTGVGNSPLH
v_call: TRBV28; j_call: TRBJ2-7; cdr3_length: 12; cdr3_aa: ASSLHRSSYEQY
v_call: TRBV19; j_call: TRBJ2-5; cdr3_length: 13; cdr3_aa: ASRTSSPDQETQY
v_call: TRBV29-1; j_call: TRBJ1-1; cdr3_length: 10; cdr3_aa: SARDTYTEAF
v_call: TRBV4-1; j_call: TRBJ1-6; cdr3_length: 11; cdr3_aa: ASSQDRVSPLH
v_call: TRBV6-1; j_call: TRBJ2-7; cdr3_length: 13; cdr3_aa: ASSGPGRGGYEQY
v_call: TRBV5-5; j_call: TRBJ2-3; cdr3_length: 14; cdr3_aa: ASSLAGGGATDTQY
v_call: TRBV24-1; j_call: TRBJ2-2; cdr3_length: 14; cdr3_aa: ATSDSGTVNTGELF
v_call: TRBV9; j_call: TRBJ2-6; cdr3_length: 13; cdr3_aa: ASSGRVTGANVLT
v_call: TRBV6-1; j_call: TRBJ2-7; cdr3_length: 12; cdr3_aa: ASTLSGDAYEQY
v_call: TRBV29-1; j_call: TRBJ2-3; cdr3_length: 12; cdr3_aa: SVYGTSTSDTQY
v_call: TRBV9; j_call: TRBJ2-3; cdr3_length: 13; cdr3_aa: ASSVGGDRSDTQY
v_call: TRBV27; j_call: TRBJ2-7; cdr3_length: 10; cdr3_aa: ASSLLGDEQY
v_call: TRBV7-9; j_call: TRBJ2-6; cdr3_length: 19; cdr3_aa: ASSSNQDGPPVYSGANVLT
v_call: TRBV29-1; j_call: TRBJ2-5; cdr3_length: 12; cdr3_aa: SVMTGGNQETQY
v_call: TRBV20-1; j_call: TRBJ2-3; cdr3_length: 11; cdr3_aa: SASGAITDTQY